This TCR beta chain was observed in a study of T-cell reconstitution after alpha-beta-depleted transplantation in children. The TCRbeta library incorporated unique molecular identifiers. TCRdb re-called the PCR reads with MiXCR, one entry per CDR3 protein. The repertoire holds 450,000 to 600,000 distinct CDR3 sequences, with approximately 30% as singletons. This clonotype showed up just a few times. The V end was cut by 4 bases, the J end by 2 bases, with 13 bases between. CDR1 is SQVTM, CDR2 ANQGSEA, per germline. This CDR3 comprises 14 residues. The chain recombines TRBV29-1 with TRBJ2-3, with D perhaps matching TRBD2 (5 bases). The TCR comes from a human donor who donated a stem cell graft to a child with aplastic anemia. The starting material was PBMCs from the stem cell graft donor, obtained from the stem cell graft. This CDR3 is CSVAWGVDTDTQYF. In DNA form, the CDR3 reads TGCAGCGTTGCCTGGGGAGTCGACACAGATACGCAGTATTTT.